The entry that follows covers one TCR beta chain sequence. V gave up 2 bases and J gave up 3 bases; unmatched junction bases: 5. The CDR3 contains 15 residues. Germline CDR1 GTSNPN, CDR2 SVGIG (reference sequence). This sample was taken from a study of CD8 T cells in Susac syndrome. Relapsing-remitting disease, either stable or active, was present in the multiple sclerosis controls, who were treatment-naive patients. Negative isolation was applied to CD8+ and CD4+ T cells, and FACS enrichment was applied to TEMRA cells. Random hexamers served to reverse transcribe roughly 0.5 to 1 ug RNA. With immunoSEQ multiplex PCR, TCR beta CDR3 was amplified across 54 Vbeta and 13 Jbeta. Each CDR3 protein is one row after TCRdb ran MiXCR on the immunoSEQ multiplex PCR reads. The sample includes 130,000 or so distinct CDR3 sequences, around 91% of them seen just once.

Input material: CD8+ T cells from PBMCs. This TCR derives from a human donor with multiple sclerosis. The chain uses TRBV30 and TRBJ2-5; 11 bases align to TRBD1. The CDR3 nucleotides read TGTGCCTGGAGTTCGGGACAGGGGGGGAAAGAGACCCAGTACTTC. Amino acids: CAWSSGQGGKETQYF.